This T cell receptor beta chain was documented in a study of T cell responses to AZD1222 COVID-19 vaccine. Overall study context: Recipients boosted at about 4 weeks or about 12 weeks are pooled.

Repertoires were generated with immunoSEQ multiplex PCR, while TCRdb's copy carries only in-frame clones and drops some. The sample shows approximately 160,000 clones, approximately 90% of them seen only once. As regards this clone: What it binds is not known.

Overall study findings and caveats: Nearly half of spike-specific TCRs reportedly target variant regions that are unmutated in the B.1.351 and B.1.1.7 variants.

This sample comprised peripheral blood, obtained on day 0 of AZD1222 vaccination. This clonotype originated in an adult in good health.

CDR3 DNA sequence: TGTGCCAGTAGTCGATCGGGGAACGAGCAGTACTTC. As protein: CASSRSGNEQYF. The genes are TRBV19 and TRBJ2-7; D possibly corresponds to TRBD2 (5 bases). The germline CDR1 and CDR2 sequences are LNHDA and SQIVND (reference sequence). The length of the CDR3 is 12 residues. V was trimmed by 5 bases and J by 5 bases, leaving 10 bases between them.